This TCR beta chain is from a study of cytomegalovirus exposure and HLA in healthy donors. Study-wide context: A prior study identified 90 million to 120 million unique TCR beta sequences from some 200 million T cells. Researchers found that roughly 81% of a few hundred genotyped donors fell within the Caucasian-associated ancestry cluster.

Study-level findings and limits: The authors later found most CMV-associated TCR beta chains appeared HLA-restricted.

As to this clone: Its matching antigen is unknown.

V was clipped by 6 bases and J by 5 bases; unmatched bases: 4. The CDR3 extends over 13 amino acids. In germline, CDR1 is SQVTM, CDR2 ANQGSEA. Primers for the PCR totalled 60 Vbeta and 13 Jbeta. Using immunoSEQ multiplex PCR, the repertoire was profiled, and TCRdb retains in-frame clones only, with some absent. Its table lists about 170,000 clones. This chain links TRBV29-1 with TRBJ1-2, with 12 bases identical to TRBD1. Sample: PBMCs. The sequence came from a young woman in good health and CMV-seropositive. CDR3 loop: CSVGTGGAYGYTF. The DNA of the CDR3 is TGCAGCGTCGGGACAGGGGGCGCGTATGGCTACACCTTC.